This entry features one TCR beta chain sequence. CDR1 MDHEN and CDR2 SYDVKM come from the germline V gene. V trimming: 6 bases; J trimming: 0 bases; junction bases outside the gene matches: 1. The CDR3 covers 14 residues. Measured with immunoSEQ multiplex PCR; TCRdb has only the in-frame clones, and not every one. The sample has roughly 140,000 clones, about 94% seen once. This sample is drawn from a study of control samples from healthy donors and cancer patients. The source of this sequence is a man in his forties or fifties in good health. The sequencing sample was made of blood. The V and J genes are TRBV28 and TRBJ2-5, with 10 bases aligning to TRBD2. As DNA, the CDR3 is TGTGCCAGCAGACTAGCGGGGAACCAAGAGACCCAGTACTTC. Protein product: CASRLAGNQETQYF.